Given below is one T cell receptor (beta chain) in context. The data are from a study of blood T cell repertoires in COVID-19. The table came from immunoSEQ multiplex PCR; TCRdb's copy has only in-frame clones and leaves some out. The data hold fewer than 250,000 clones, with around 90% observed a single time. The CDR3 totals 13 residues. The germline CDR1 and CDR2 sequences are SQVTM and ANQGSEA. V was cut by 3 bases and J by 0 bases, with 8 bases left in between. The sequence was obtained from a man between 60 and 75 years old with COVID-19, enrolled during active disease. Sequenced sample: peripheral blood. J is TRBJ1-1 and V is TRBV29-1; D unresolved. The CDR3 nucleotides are TGCAGCGTTGATCCAGGCTTGAACACTGAAGCTTTCTTT. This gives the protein CSVDPGLNTEAFF.